The 15 T cell receptor beta chains reported below all come from one sample, sequenced in a study of T cell responses to AZD1222 COVID-19 vaccine. Only in-frame clones appear in the TCRdb table, and some are missing; sequencing was by immunoSEQ multiplex PCR. This repertoire shows approximately 100,000 clones, approximately 93% found once; its top ten account for around 5%. Sequenced here: peripheral blood, sampled on day 0 of AZD1222 vaccination. These receptors all stem from an adult in good health.

The V gene is TRBV7-9, the J gene TRBJ1-1; TRBD1 aligns across 8 bases. Unmatched junction bases numbered 10, after V lost 1 base and J lost 3 bases. This CDR3 is 17 amino acids long. Germline V gene data show CDR1 as SEHNR and CDR2 as FQNEAQ (reference sequence). The CDR3: CASSLDTSPQGDTEAFF. Here the CDR3 DNA reads TGTGCCAGCAGCTTAGATACATCACCACAGGGGGACACTGAAGCTTTCTTT.

The J gene is TRBJ1-1, the V gene TRBV9; D is ambiguous. CDR1 and CDR2 from the germline V gene are SGDLS and YYNGEE. V was cut by 3 bases and J by 1 base, with 10 bases left in between. CDR3 size: 14 residues. CDR3 nucleotide sequence: TGTGCCAGCAGCGCCCTAGGCAGGAACACTGAAGCTTTCTTT. This codes for CASSALGRNTEAFF.

This chain connects TRBV27 to TRBJ1-6; no clear D gene. V was clipped by 2 bases and J by 6 bases, with 17 bases between them. The germline V gene has CDR1 MNHEY and CDR2 SMNVEV (reference sequence). This CDR3 is 17 amino acids long. The CDR3 sequence is CASSLVQPSILNSPLHF. DNA of the CDR3: TGTGCCAGCAGTTTAGTGCAGCCGTCTATTCTTAATTCACCCCTCCACTTT.

This clone was seen a single time. The chain has TRBV27 and TRBJ2-7; 7 bases are a match to TRBD2. This CDR3 region has 11 residues. Germline lookup yields CDR1 MNHEY and CDR2 SMNVEV (reference sequence). Trimming took 7 bases from V and 11 from J; bases not matched to a gene: 8. The CDR3 is CASKTGGVEYF. The CDR3 nucleotides read TGTGCCAGCAAAACGGGGGGAGTCGAGTACTTC.

This sequence joins TRBV10-2 and TRBJ1-5; D uncertain. The germline CDR1 and CDR2 sequences are WSHSY and SAAADI. This CDR3 has 14 residues. Trimming took 4 bases from V and 4 from J, leaving 11 bases between them. CDR3 in DNA: TGCGCCAGCAGTGTCGGGTTTTCGAATCAGCCCCAGCATTTT. Protein product: CASSVGFSNQPQHF.

This CDR3 is CASSLFRNGNEQFF. In DNA form, the CDR3 reads TGTGCCAGCAGCTTATTTAGAAACGGCAATGAGCAGTTCTTC. The chain recombines TRBV7-3 with TRBJ2-1; D gene uncertain. The germline V gene has CDR1 SGHTA and CDR2 FQGTGA. Between the trimmed V and J ends, which lost 2 bases and 6 bases, there was a span of 11 bases. The CDR3 length is 14 residues.

The chain links TRBV5-1 to TRBJ1-1; D is unresolved. Germline V CDR1 and CDR2: SGHRS, YFSETQ. This CDR3 spans 16 amino acids. Trimming took off 0 bases at V and 0 bases at J, with 12 bases between the two ends. CDR3 nucleotides: TGCGCCAGCAGCTTGGACCTTAGTACCATGAACACTGAAGCTTTCTTT. Translating it yields CASSLDLSTMNTEAFF.

The chain joins TRBV24-1 to TRBJ1-5; 12 bases agree with TRBD1. The germline V gene encodes CDR1 KGHDR and CDR2 SFDVKD. The CDR3 has 17 amino acids. J gave up 3 bases and V 5 bases, and 7 bases lay outside the gene matches. The CDR3 region is CATSASGQGAFNQPQHF. CDR3 nucleotides: TGTGCCACCAGTGCGTCGGGACAGGGGGCGTTCAATCAGCCCCAGCATTTT.

V is TRBV6-5 and J is TRBJ1-4; 8 bases fit TRBD1. Per the germline V gene, CDR1 is MNHEY and CDR2 is SVGAGI. The CDR3 is 13 amino acids. V was pared by 6 bases and J by 7 bases, with 4 bases of the junction left unmatched. The CDR3 DNA sequence: TGTGCCAGCAGATACAGGGGGGGTGAAAAACTGTTTTTT. It encodes CASRYRGGEKLFF.

This clone appeared once. The chain joins TRBV7-9 to TRBJ1-1; 7 bases are shared with TRBD1. V trimming: 3 bases; J trimming: 5 bases; junction bases outside the gene matches: 12. The CDR3 sequence is 16 residues long. Germline CDR1 and CDR2: SEHNR and FQNEAQ (reference sequence). Written as DNA, the CDR3 is TGTGCCAGCAGCTTGTATGGGGCAGGGGGAGGAACTGAAGCTTTCTTT. This codes for CASSLYGAGGGTEAFF. Drawing the rest from reference TRBV7-9 and TRBJ1-1, the complete variable domain is DTGVSQNPRHKITKRGQNVTFRCDPISEHNRLYWYRQTLGQGPEFLTYFQNEAQLEKSRLLSDRFSAERPKGSFSTLEIQRTEQGDSAMYLCASSLYGAGGGTEAFFGQGTRLTVV.

The gene calls are TRBV10-3 and TRBJ2-6, with no clear D. Germline CDR1 ENHRY, CDR2 SYGVKD. V lost 0 bases to trimming and J lost 7 bases, with 7 bases between them. This CDR3 spans 14 amino acids. CDR3 protein: CAISESLGANVLTF. The CDR3 DNA sequence: TGTGCCATCAGTGAGTCCCTGGGAGCCAACGTCCTGACTTTC.

This clone was counted a single time. The chain joins TRBV29-1 to TRBJ1-1; the D is unclear. The V gene lost 6 bases and the J gene lost 3 bases, with 17 bases spanning the gap. Germline CDR1 SQVTM, CDR2 ANQGSEA. The CDR3 length is 14 residues. CDR3 residues: CSVRLSSRYTEAFF. The CDR3 nucleotides read TGCAGCGTCCGGCTGTCTTCGAGGTACACTGAAGCTTTCTTT.

This rearrangement joins TRBV24-1 to TRBJ2-3, with 8 bases aligning to TRBD2. There are 16 residues in the CDR3. With V trimmed by 0 bases and J by 4 bases, 5 bases remained unmatched. Germline values: CDR1 KGHDR, CDR2 SFDVKD. The CDR3 DNA is TGTGCCACCAGTGATTTGCGGGAGGGCGGGGCAGATACGCAGTATTTT. It specifies CATSDLREGGADTQYF.

The gene calls are TRBV24-1 and TRBJ2-2; D possibly matches TRBD1 or TRBD2 (5 bases each). The germline V gene encodes CDR1 KGHDR and CDR2 SFDVKD. V was shortened by 3 bases and J by 7 bases, with 8 bases between the two germline ends. This CDR3 comprises 13 residues. The CDR3 spells CATSDGGLGELFF. CDR3 sequence (DNA): TGTGCCACCAGTGATGGGGGTCTCGGGGAGCTGTTTTTT.

The chain carries TRBV4-1 and TRBJ1-1; 8 bases map to TRBD1. CDR1 is MGHRA, CDR2 YSYEKL, per germline. J gave up 1 base and V 1 base, and 8 bases lay outside the gene matches. The CDR3 sequence is 17 residues long. The CDR3 DNA sequence: TGCGCCAGCAGCCAAGCCGGACAGGGTTTAAGGAACACTGAAGCTTTCTTT. Translated: CASSQAGQGLRNTEAFF.